In its sample, the clone carrying this T cell receptor beta chain was seen a few times. Its antigen is not known. The CDR3 extends over 16 amino acids. With 5 bases removed from V and 5 bases from J, the gap between germline ends came to 18 bases. CDR1 is MDHEN, CDR2 SYDVKM, per germline. The sample comes from a study of CD8 T cells in ankylosing spondylitis. Study-wide results and limits: Reportedly, significant enrichment of disease-linked clones occurred in matched ankylosing spondylitis synovial fluid. Disease-associated clonotypes exhibited CD8+ identity and were relatively infrequent in peripheral blood. One TCR beta motif, made up of eight or nine highly homologous variants, appeared characteristic of ankylosing spondylitis blood.

Quantitative barcoded 5'-RACE was used to prepare TCR beta libraries. TCRdb re-called the 5' RACE reads with MiXCR, one entry per CDR3 protein. Of 150,000 to 200,000 distinct CDR3 sequences in the sample, 10% to 15% were seen once. Sequencing used blood, either unsorted or a sorted T cell fraction (not recorded which). The sequence was collected from a female donor with ankylosing spondylitis or in good health (not recorded which). V gene TRBV28 combines with J gene TRBJ2-2; D is unclear. In nucleotides, the CDR3 is TGTGCCAGCAGTCCCAAAGGGTGGTATCGGACCGGGGAGCTGTTTTTT. Its protein is CASSPKGWYRTGELFF.